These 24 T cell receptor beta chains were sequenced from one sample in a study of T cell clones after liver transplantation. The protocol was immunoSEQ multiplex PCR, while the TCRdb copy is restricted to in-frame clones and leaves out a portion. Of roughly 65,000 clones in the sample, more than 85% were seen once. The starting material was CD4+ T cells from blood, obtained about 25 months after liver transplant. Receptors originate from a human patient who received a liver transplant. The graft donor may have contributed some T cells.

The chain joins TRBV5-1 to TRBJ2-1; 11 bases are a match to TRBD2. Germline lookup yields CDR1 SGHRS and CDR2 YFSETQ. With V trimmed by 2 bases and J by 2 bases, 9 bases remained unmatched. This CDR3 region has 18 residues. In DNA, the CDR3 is TGCGCCAGCAGCTTAACCACTAGCGGGAGCCCCGCCTACAATGAGCAGTTCTTC. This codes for CASSLTTSGSPAYNEQFF.

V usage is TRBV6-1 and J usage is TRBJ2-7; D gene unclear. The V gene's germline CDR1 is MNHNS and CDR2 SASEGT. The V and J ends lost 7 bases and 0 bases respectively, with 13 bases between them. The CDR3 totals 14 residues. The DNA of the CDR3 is TGTGCCAGCACCCCAAGGGCAGACTCCTACGAGCAGTACTTC. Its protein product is CASTPRADSYEQYF.

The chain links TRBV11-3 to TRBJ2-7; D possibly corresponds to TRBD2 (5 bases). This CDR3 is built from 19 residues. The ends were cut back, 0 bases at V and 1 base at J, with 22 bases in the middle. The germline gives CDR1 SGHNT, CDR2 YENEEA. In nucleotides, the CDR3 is TGTGCCAGCAGCTTAGAGTCGTCTAGCCCGGGAAGGCGTTCCTACGAGCAGTACTTC. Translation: CASSLESSSPGRRSYEQYF.

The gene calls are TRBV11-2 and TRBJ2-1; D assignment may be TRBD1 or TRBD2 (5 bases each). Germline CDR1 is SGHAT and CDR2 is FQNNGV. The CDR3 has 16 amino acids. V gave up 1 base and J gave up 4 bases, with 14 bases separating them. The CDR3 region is CASSLGVGTYYNEQFF. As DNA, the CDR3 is TGTGCCAGCAGCTTAGGGGTCGGGACGTATTACAATGAGCAGTTCTTC. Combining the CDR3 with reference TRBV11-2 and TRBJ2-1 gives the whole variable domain EAGVAQSPRYKIIEKRQSVAFWCNPISGHATLYWYQQILGQGPKLLIQFQNNGVVDDSQLPKDRFSAERLKGVDSTLKIQPAKLEDSAVYLCASSLGVGTYYNEQFFGPGTRLTVL.

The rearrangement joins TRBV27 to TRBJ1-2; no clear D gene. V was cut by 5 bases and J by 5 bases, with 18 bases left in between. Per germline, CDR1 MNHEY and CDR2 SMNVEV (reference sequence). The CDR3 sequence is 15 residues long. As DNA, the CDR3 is TGTGCCAGCAGTCTACTGACCGCTGGCGGGTATGGCTACACCTTC. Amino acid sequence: CASSLLTAGGYGYTF.

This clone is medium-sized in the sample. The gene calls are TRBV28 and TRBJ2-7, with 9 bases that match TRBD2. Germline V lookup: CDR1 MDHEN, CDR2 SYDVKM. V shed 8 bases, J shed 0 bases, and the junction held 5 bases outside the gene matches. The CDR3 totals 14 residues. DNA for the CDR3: TGTGCCAGCGGTAGCGGGAGCACCTCCTACGAGCAGTACTTC. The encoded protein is CASGSGSTSYEQYF.

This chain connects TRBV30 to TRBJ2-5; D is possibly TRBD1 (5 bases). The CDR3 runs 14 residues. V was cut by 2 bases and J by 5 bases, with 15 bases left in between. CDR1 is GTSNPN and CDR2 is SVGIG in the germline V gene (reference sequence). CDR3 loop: CAWSKTKGLETQYF. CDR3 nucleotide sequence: TGTGCCTGGAGTAAGACAAAGGGGTTGGAGACCCAGTACTTC.

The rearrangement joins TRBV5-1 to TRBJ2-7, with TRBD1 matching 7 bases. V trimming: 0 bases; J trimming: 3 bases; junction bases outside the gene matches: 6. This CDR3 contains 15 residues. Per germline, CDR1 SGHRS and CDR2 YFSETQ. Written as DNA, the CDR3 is TGCGCCAGCAGCTTGGTGGTACAGGGGAACTACGAGCAGTACTTC. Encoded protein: CASSLVVQGNYEQYF.

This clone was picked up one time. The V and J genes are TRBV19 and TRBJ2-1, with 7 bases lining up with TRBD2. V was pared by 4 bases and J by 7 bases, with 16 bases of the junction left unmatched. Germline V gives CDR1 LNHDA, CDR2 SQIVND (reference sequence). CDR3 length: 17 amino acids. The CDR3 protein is CASSRSGGSGLGNEQFF. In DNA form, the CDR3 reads TGTGCCAGTAGTAGATCCGGCGGGAGCGGCCTGGGGAATGAGCAGTTCTTC.

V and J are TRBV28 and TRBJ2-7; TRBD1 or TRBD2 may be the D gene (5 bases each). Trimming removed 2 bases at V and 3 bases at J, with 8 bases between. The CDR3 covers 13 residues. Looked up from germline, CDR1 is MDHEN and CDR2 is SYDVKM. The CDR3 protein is CASSLRDGYEQYF. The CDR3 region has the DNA TGTGCCAGCAGTTTAAGGGACGGCTACGAGCAGTACTTC.

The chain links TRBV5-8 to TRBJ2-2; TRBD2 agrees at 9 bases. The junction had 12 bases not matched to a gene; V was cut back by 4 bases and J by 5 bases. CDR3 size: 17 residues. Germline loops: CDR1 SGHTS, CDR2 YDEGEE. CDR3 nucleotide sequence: TGTGCCAGCAGCCCGGGGACTAGCTCGTTTAGTACCGGGGAGCTGTTTTTT. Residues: CASSPGTSSFSTGELFF. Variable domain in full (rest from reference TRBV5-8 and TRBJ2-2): EAGVTQSPTHLIKTRGQQATLRCSPISGHTSVYWYQQALGLGLQFLLWYDEGEERNRGNFPPRFSGRQFPNYSSELNVNALELEDSALYLCASSPGTSSFSTGELFFGEGSRLTVL.

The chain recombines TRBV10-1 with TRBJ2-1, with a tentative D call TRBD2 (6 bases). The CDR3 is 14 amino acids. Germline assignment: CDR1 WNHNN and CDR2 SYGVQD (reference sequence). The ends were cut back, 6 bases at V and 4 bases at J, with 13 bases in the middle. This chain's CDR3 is CASRRSSAYNEQFF. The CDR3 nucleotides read TGCGCCAGCAGAAGATCTAGCGCTTACAATGAGCAGTTCTTC.

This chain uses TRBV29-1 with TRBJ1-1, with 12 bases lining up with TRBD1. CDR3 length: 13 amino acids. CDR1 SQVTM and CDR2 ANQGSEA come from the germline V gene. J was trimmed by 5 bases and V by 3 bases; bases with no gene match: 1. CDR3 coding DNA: TGCAGCGTTGAGGGACAGGGGGCGACTGAAGCTTTCTTT. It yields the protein CSVEGQGATEAFF.

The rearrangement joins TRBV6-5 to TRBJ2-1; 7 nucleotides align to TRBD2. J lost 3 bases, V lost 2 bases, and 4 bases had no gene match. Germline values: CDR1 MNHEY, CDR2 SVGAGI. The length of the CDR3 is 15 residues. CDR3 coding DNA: TGTGCCAGCAGTTACGACCCGGGAGGCTACAATGAGCAGTTCTTC. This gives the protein CASSYDPGGYNEQFF.

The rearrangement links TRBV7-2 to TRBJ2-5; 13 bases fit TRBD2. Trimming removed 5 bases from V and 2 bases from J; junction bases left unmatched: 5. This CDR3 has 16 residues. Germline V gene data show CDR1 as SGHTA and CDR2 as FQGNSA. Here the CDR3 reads CASSLGLAGIQETQYF. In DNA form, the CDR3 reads TGTGCCAGCAGCCTGGGACTAGCGGGGATACAAGAGACCCAGTACTTC.

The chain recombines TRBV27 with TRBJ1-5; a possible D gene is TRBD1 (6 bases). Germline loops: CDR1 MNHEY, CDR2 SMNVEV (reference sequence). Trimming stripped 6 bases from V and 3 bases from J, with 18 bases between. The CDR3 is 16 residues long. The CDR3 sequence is CASRSGGDAPNQPQHF. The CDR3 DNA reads TGTGCCAGCAGGAGTGGGGGCGACGCACCCAATCAGCCCCAGCATTTT.

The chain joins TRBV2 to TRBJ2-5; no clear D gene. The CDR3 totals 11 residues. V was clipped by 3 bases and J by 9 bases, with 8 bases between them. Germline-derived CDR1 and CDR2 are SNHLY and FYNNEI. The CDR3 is CASSDSTAQYF. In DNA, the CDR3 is TGTGCCAGCAGTGATTCCACGGCCCAGTACTTC.

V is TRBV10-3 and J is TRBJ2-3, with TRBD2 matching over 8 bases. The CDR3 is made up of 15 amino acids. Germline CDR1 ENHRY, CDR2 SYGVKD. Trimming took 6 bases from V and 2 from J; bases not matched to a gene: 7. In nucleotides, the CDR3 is TGTGCCATCAGACCGGGACTAGAAGTCACAGATACGCAGTATTTT. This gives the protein CAIRPGLEVTDTQYF.

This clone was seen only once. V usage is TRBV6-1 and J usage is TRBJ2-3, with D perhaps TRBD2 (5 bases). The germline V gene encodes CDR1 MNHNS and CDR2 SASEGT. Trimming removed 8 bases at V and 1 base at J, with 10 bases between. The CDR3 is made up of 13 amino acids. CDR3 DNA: TGTGCCAGCGCGGTCGGGGGCACAGATACGCAGTATTTT. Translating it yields CASAVGGTDTQYF.

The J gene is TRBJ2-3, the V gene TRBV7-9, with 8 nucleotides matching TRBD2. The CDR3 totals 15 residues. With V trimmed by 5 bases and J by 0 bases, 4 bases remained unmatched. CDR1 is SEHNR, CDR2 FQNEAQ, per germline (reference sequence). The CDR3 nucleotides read TGTGCCAGCAGCATCCCGGGGGGGAGCACAGATACGCAGTATTTT. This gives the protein CASSIPGGSTDTQYF.

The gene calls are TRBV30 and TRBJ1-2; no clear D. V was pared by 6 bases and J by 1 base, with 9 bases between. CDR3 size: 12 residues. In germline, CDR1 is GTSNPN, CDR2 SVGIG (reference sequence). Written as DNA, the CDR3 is TGTGCCTGCTTAGATGATAACTATGGCTACACCTTC. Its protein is CACLDDNYGYTF.

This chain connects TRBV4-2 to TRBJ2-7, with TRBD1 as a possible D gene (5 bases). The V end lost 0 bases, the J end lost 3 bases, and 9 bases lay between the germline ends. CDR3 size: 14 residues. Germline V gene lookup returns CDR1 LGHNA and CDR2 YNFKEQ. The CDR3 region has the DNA TGTGCCAGCAGCCAAGATCTACAGGACTACGAGCAGTACTTC. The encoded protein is CASSQDLQDYEQYF.

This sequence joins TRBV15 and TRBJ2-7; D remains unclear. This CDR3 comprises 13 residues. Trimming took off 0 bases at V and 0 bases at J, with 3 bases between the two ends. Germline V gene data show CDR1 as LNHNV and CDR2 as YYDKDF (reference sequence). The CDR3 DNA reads TGTGCCACCAGCAGAGAGTTCTCCTACGAGCAGTACTTC. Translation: CATSREFSYEQYF.

The CDR3 region is CASAGPGTESYEQYF. CDR3 sequence (DNA): TGTGCCAGCGCCGGACCCGGGACAGAAAGTTACGAGCAGTACTTC. The V and J genes are TRBV28 and TRBJ2-7, with 7 bases matching TRBD1. In germline, CDR1 is MDHEN, CDR2 SYDVKM. The CDR3 loop spans 15 amino acids. With V trimmed by 8 bases and J by 4 bases, 14 bases remained unmatched.